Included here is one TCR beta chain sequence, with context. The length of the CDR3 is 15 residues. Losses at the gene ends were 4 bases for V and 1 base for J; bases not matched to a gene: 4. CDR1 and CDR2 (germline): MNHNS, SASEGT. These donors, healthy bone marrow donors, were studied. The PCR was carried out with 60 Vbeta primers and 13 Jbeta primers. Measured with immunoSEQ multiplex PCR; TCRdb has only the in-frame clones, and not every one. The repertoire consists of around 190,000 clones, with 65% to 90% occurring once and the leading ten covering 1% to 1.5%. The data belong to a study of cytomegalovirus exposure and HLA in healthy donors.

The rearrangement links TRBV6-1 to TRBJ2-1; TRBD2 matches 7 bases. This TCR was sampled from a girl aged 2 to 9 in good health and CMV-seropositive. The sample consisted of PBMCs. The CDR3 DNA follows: TGTGCCAGCAGTGCGAGGGAGGGATCCTACAATGAGCAGTTCTTC. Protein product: CASSAREGSYNEQFF.